This is a list of T cell receptor beta chains from one sample in a study of blood T cell repertoires in COVID-19. TCRdb keeps only in-frame clones here, not all; method: immunoSEQ multiplex PCR. The sample carries 150,000 to 200,000 clones, about nine tenths recorded once. Specimen: PBMCs or T cells enriched from blood (not recorded which). Source of these receptors: a woman aged 18 to 35 who had recovered from COVID-19. Each CDR3 is given without its conserved first and last residue.

j_call: TRBJ2-3
cdr3_length: 17
v_call: TRBV7-8
cdr3_aa: ASSLARLAGPPDTDTQY

j_call: TRBJ2-3
cdr3_length: 12
v_call: TRBV19
cdr3_aa: ASREAGGPGTQY

j_call: TRBJ1-1
cdr3_length: 12
v_call: TRBV25-1
cdr3_aa: ASSVETGITEAF

j_call: TRBJ2-1
cdr3_length: 9
v_call: TRBV4-2
cdr3_aa: ASSFLDEQF

j_call: TRBJ2-1
cdr3_length: 12
v_call: TRBV11-3
cdr3_aa: ASSLNGQDNEQF

j_call: TRBJ2-3
cdr3_length: 13
v_call: TRBV24-1
cdr3_aa: ATSDFQAPSDTQY

j_call: TRBJ2-2
cdr3_length: 12
v_call: TRBV4-2
cdr3_aa: ASSQAGLSGELF

j_call: TRBJ2-1
cdr3_length: 13
v_call: TRBV28
cdr3_aa: ASSLRTGAYNEQF

j_call: TRBJ2-1
cdr3_length: 15
v_call: TRBV28
cdr3_aa: ASSPTLGTGTGNEQF

j_call: TRBJ1-1
cdr3_length: 14
v_call: TRBV13
cdr3_aa: ASSLVRTGGNTEAF

j_call: TRBJ1-2
cdr3_length: 15
v_call: TRBV28
cdr3_aa: ATQRSGTGVTHYGYT

j_call: TRBJ2-2
cdr3_length: 11
v_call: TRBV28
cdr3_aa: ASSSPNTGELF

j_call: TRBJ1-6
cdr3_length: 12
v_call: TRBV6-5
cdr3_aa: ASRPTGDVSPLH

j_call: TRBJ2-5
cdr3_length: 13
v_call: TRBV5-1
cdr3_aa: ASSRGRTEQETQY

j_call: TRBJ2-2
cdr3_length: 13
v_call: TRBV7-2
cdr3_aa: ASSFSGGLVGELF

j_call: TRBJ2-5
cdr3_length: 14
v_call: TRBV3-1/TRBV3-2
cdr3_aa: ASSQDRLGEGETQY

j_call: TRBJ1-4
cdr3_length: 13
v_call: TRBV11-2
cdr3_aa: ASSLDGQGNEKLF

j_call: TRBJ2-3
cdr3_length: 14
v_call: TRBV5-4
cdr3_aa: ASSSPGLRPTDTQY

j_call: TRBJ1-2
cdr3_length: 12
v_call: TRBV10-3
cdr3_aa: AINQDLGGYGYT

j_call: TRBJ2-2
cdr3_length: 14
v_call: TRBV5-1
cdr3_aa: ASSFLSGGNTGELF

j_call: TRBJ1-1
cdr3_length: 15
v_call: TRBV5-1
cdr3_aa: ASSTVISGGPGTEAF

j_call: TRBJ2-7
cdr3_length: 15
v_call: TRBV2
cdr3_aa: ATTGTSGGRLTYEQY

j_call: TRBJ2-3
cdr3_length: 12
v_call: TRBV10-1
cdr3_aa: ASSPRTVTDTQY

j_call: TRBJ2-7
cdr3_length: 11
v_call: TRBV3-1/TRBV3-2
cdr3_aa: ASGSRSSYEQY

j_call: TRBJ1-6
cdr3_length: 11
v_call: TRBV9
cdr3_aa: ASSSRTGSPLH

j_call: TRBJ2-2
cdr3_length: 12
v_call: TRBV19
cdr3_aa: ASRSPGGPGELF

j_call: TRBJ1-1
cdr3_length: 13
v_call: TRBV7-2
cdr3_aa: ASSLFAQGRTEAF

j_call: TRBJ1-3
cdr3_length: 17
v_call: TRBV28
cdr3_aa: ASSLPPGGEMIRGNTIY

j_call: TRBJ2-7
cdr3_length: 12
v_call: TRBV30
cdr3_aa: AWDSTSGSTWQY

j_call: TRBJ2-4
cdr3_length: 11
v_call: TRBV28
cdr3_aa: ASSRSGGGIQY

j_call: TRBJ1-2
cdr3_length: 9
v_call: TRBV20-1
cdr3_aa: SAQVQRGYT

j_call: TRBJ2-5
cdr3_length: 14
v_call: TRBV7-2
cdr3_aa: ASSTGTIRSQETQY

j_call: TRBJ1-4
cdr3_length: 14
v_call: TRBV7-9
cdr3_aa: ASSPTPVQANEKLF

j_call: TRBJ1-1
cdr3_length: 14
v_call: TRBV4-2
cdr3_aa: ASSQAKYRGSTEAF

j_call: TRBJ1-5
cdr3_length: 14
v_call: TRBV5-4
cdr3_aa: ASSLTRDRYNQPQH

j_call: TRBJ2-7
cdr3_length: 13
v_call: TRBV29-1
cdr3_aa: SVQGPLGAFYEQY